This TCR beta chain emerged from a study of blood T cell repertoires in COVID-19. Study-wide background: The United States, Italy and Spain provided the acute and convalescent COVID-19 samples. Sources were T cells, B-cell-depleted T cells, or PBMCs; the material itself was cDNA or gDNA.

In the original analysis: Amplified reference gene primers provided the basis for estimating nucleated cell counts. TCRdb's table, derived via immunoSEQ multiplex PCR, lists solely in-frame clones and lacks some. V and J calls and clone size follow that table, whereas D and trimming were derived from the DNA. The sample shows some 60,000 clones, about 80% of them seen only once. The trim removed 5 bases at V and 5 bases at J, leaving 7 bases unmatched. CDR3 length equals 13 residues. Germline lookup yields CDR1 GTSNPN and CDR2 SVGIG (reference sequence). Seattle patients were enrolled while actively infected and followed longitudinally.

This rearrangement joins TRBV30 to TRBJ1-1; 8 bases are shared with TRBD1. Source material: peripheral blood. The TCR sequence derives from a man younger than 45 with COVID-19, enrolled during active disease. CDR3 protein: CAWGGGQGTEAFF. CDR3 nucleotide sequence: TGTGCCTGGGGAGGAGGACAGGGAACTGAAGCTTTCTTT.